The TCR beta chain described here comes from a study of T-cell reconstitution after alpha-beta-depleted transplantation in children (dated by TCRdb to the mid-2010s). About the investigation overall: Using TCR repertoire profiling, the study followed T-cell immune reconstitution in a quantitative way in children after TCRalphabeta/CD19-depleted allogeneic hematopoietic cell transplantation. Overall results and qualifications from the work: In some patients, the high TCRbeta diversity seen at day 60 was put down to recipient T cells and intrathymic progenitors that had survived conditioning. The frequencies of hyperexpanded clones fell over the following months, and after one year, T-cell counts and TCRbeta diversity were mostly attributed to newly produced T cells. Apparently early alphabetaT-cell count recovery about two months after transplant reportedly relied on only several hundred rapidly expanded clones derived from non-depleted graft cells.

Library preparation employed PCR. For sequencing, an Illumina HiSeq 2500 was employed. To normalize quantification of the TCRbeta repertoire, the TCR libraries were built with molecular barcoding that relied on unique molecular identifiers. TCRdb redid the processing of the public reads, applying fastp at Q25 and MiXCR, and retained in-frame beta chains. Under each unique CDR3 protein, matching rows form one entry showing the most common genes and DNA. The sample yields 800,000 to 1,000,000 distinct CDR3 sequences; about 29% were counted once. Roughly 30% of the sample is taken by the ten largest. Deletion took 6 bases off V and 5 bases off J, with a span of 19 bases between the germline ends. The germline V gene gives CDR1 as ENHRY and CDR2 as SYGVKD. The CDR3 holds 15 amino acids from the cysteine to the phenylalanine. This entry keeps only the CDR3 DNA: 45 bases, framed from base 1. Reading the label with the study, this specimen's treatment or condition is: allogeneic hematopoietic cell transplantation with graft depleted of TCRalphabeta T cells and CD19 B cells. The transplant recipients were children given TCRalphabeta/CD19-depleted allogeneic hematopoietic cell grafts.

Note on this clonotype: What antigen it recognizes has not been identified. Qualities for individual bases were not recorded, and no much larger clone is one base off.

The sequence joins TRBV10-3 to TRBJ2-5; D gene: possibly TRBD1, on 5 matching bases. This sequence was found in a boy under two years old who had a stem cell transplant for SCID, so the T cells may come from the graft donor. The starting material was PBMCs, mostly from graft donor cells, obtained 360 days after TCRalphabeta/CD19-depleted stem cell transplant. Read as DNA, the sequence is TGTGCCATCAGCTCAGGCCTCAGGGCTTTGGAGACCCAGTACTTC. It translates to CAISSGLRALETQYF.